This TCR beta chain was recorded in a study of STAT5B mutations in CD4+ large granular lymphocyte leukemia. Whole-study context: Healthy donors showed HLA-associated enrichment of the CDR3 'QG' motif. Whole-study results and caveats: CD4-sorted patient repertoires seemed more clonal than healthy CD4+ repertoires. TRBV06-family usage was enriched in top patient clones (8/27) versus controls (2/35). Main leukemic clonotypes were patient-specific, but 25% appeared at low frequency elsewhere.

The method was immunoSEQ multiplex PCR; TCRdb's version includes in-frame clones alone and lacks a portion of them. The sample comprises over 25,000 clones, over 80% of which are singletons, and around 4.5% rests with the top ten. The V gene lost 4 bases and the J gene lost 11 bases, with 22 bases spanning the gap. This CDR3 contains 15 residues. Germline CDR1 SGHRS, CDR2 YFSETQ. With respect to this clone: The antigen is not known.

This TCR came from a human donor in good health. This chain joins TRBV5-1 and TRBJ1-5; perhaps TRBD1 as D (5 bases). The source material was CD4+ T cells from blood buffy coats. The CDR3 bases are TGCGCCAGCAGCCTATCCCCGGGGGAGGCGGGGGCCCAGCATTTT. Its protein product is CASSLSPGEAGAQHF.